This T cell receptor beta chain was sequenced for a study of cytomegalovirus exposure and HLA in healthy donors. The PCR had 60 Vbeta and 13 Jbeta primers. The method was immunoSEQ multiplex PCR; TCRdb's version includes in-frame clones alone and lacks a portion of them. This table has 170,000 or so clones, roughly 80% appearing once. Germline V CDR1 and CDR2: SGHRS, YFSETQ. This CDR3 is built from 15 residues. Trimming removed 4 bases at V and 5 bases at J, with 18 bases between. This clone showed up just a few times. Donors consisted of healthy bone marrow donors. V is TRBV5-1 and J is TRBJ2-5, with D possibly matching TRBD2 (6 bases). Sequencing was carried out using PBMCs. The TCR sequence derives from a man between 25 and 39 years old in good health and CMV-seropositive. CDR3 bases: TGCGCCAGCAGCGTCAACGGGGCGGGATCGGAGACCCAGTACTTC. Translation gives CASSVNGAGSETQYF.